A single sample gave rise to the 24 T cell receptor beta chains below, sequenced in a study of blood T cell repertoires in COVID-19. Only in-frame clones appear in the TCRdb table, and some are missing; sequencing was by immunoSEQ multiplex PCR. The profile shows 150,000 to 200,000 clones, 88% of them singletons. The source material was PBMCs or T cells enriched from blood (not recorded which). All receptors come from a woman under 30 who had recovered from COVID-19.

This chain joins TRBV5-6 and TRBJ1-1; D ambiguous. CDR3 length: 17 amino acids. Between the trimmed V and J ends, which lost 0 bases and 1 base, there was a span of 16 bases. Germline V lookup: CDR1 SGHDT, CDR2 YYEEEE. CDR3 DNA: TGTGCCAGCAGCTTGGGGTACGGGGTCGGGGAGAACACTGAAGCTTTCTTT. The encoded protein is CASSLGYGVGENTEAFF.

This rearrangement joins TRBV5-4 to TRBJ1-1, with 7 bases aligning to TRBD1. With 4 bases clipped from V and 5 bases from J, the junction kept 5 bases outside the gene matches. This CDR3 contains 13 residues. CDR1 SGHNT and CDR2 YYREEE come from the germline V gene (reference sequence). CDR3 region: CASSPKTGTEAFF. CDR3 coding DNA: TGTGCCAGCAGCCCTAAGACAGGGACTGAAGCTTTCTTT. Complete variable domain (other parts from reference TRBV5-4 and TRBJ1-1): ETGVTQSPTHLIKTRGQQVTLRCSSQSGHNTVSWYQQALGQGPQFIFQYYREEENGRGNFPPRFSGLQFPNYSSELNVNALELDDSALYLCASSPKTGTEAFFGQGTRLTVV.

This clone was found a few times. Mismatch with germline at one junction end may stem from a read error. The chain employs TRBV4-2 and TRBJ1-6; weak D call: TRBD1 (5 bases). Per germline, CDR1 LGHNA and CDR2 YNFKEQ. The CDR3 has 17 amino acids. The CDR3 DNA reads TGTGCCAGCAGCGAAGAAGCCCTCAGGGAGGTTTATTCACCCCTCCACTTT. This gives the protein CASSEEALREVYSPLHF.

The chain couples TRBV29-1 to TRBJ1-2; TRBD1 agrees at 7 bases. This CDR3 has 15 amino acids. CDR1 and CDR2 (germline): SQVTM, ANQGSEA. The trim removed 3 bases at V and 5 bases at J, leaving 12 bases unmatched. The CDR3, as DNA: TGCAGCGTTGACACCACAGGGGCGGGTGAATATGGCTACACCTTC. It translates to CSVDTTGAGEYGYTF.

The V gene is TRBV28, the J gene TRBJ1-2; TRBD1 matches at 10 bases. This CDR3 region has 19 residues. CDR1 is MDHEN and CDR2 is SYDVKM in the germline V gene. The V gene end was trimmed by 3 bases and the J gene end by 4 bases; junction bases not matched to a gene: 17. The CDR3 coding sequence is TGTGCCAGCAGTTTTTATGGCCTCGGTACCGGGACAGGGGCCTATGGCTACACCTTC. This encodes CASSFYGLGTGTGAYGYTF.

V is TRBV20-1 and J is TRBJ1-2; TRBD1 aligns across 8 bases. CDR1 DFQATT and CDR2 SNEGSKA come from the germline V gene (reference sequence). With V trimmed by 5 bases and J by 3 bases, 5 bases remained unmatched. The CDR3 is 13 amino acids. This CDR3 is CSARVDRDYGYTF. Here the CDR3 DNA reads TGCAGTGCTCGTGTGGACAGGGACTATGGCTACACCTTC.

The CDR3 protein is CASSQTTGGYTF. CDR3 nucleotide sequence: TGTGCCAGCAGCCAAACTACAGGAGGCTACACCTTC. The chain combines TRBV3-1 (or the pseudogene TRBV3-2) with TRBJ1-2; tentative D call: TRBD1 (5 bases). Germline V gene data show CDR1 as LGHDT and CDR2 as YNNKEL (reference sequence). V dropped 2 bases and J dropped 8 bases, with 9 bases sitting between them. The CDR3 sequence is 12 residues long.

This clone has a single count. The rearrangement links TRBV7-6 to TRBJ1-4, with TRBD1 matching over 7 bases. Germline V gene sequence: CDR1 SGHVS, CDR2 FNYEAQ. The V gene end was trimmed by 3 bases and the J gene end by 0 bases; junction bases not matched to a gene: 4. CDR3 length: 16 residues. The CDR3 DNA follows: TGTGCCAGCAGCTTGGACAGGATTGCAACTAATGAAAAACTGTTTTTT. Encoded protein: CASSLDRIATNEKLFF. Complete variable domain (other parts from reference TRBV7-6 and TRBJ1-4): GAGVSQSPRYKVTKRGQDVALRCDPISGHVSLYWYRQALGQGPEFLTYFNYEAQQDKSGLPNDRFSAERPEGSISTLTIQRTEQRDSAMYRCASSLDRIATNEKLFFGSGTQLSVL.

This chain joins TRBV5-5 and TRBJ2-7; TRBD1 matches at 7 bases. The CDR3 has 16 residues. Losses at the gene ends were 4 bases for V and 0 bases for J; bases not matched to a gene: 10. Germline CDR1 is SGHKS and CDR2 is YYEKEE (reference sequence). The CDR3 coding sequence is TGTGCCAGCAGCACAGTGACAGGGTACCCCTCCTACGAGCAGTACTTC. Translating gives CASSTVTGYPSYEQYF.

Turning to this clone: Likely a read error: the CDR3 ends without its conserved phenylalanine or tryptophan. Because the CDR3's place on the DNA is in doubt, the DNA is left out and the CDR3 is given as listed by TCRdb. The rearrangement uses TRBV6-5 and TRBJ2-7; TRBD2 is taken as the D call from the table, unchecked against the DNA. The CDR3 extends over 13 residues, inclusive of both ends. The V gene's germline CDR1 is MNHEY and CDR2 SVGAGI. The CDR3 loop is CASSPGTSGRTTL.

The chain couples TRBV2 to TRBJ1-1, with D possibly being TRBD1 (5 bases). Looked up from germline, CDR1 is SNHLY and CDR2 is FYNNEI. V gave up 9 bases and J gave up 4 bases, with 15 bases separating them. The CDR3 runs to 13 residues. The CDR3 DNA follows: TGTGCCAGGGGGTCAGGGTCATTCACTGAAGCTTTCTTT. Protein: CARGSGSFTEAFF.

V is TRBV30 and J is TRBJ1-2; 7 bases are shared with TRBD1. The J segment lost 7 bases and the V segment lost 0 bases, leaving 8 bases of the junction unmatched. The length of the CDR3 is 14 residues. The V gene's germline CDR1 is GTSNPN and CDR2 SVGIG (reference sequence). The CDR3 loop reads CAWSVLQGEGGYTF. CDR3 DNA sequence: TGTGCCTGGAGTGTACTTCAGGGGGAAGGTGGCTACACCTTC.

The rearrangement uses TRBV6-2 or TRBV6-3 and TRBJ2-6; 15 positions agree with TRBD2. The V segment lost 6 bases and the J segment 2 bases; nucleotides outside the gene matches: 8. The CDR3 is 19 amino acids. In germline, CDR1 is MNHEY, CDR2 SVGEGT. The chain's CDR3 is CASSRTSGGASPGANVLTF. CDR3 DNA sequence: TGTGCCAGCAGCCGGACTAGCGGGGGGGCGAGCCCTGGGGCCAACGTCCTGACTTTC.

The chain carries TRBV5-8 and TRBJ1-2; D is uncertain. CDR1 SGHTS and CDR2 YDEGEE come from the germline V gene. Deletions cut 7 bases from V and 8 bases from J, with 18 bases between. The CDR3 runs 13 residues. The CDR3 is CASVLGGVGGYTF. The DNA of the CDR3 is TGTGCCAGCGTCTTAGGAGGTGTTGGGGGCTACACCTTC.

This chain joins TRBV7-2 and TRBJ1-1, with 7 bases fitting TRBD1. The CDR3 is made up of 15 amino acids. Germline V lookup: CDR1 SGHTA, CDR2 FQGNSA. After removal of 4 bases from V and 1 base from J, the junction contained 6 bases not matched to a gene. CDR3 sequence reads: CASSSTGVWNTEAFF. The CDR3 coding sequence is TGTGCCAGCAGCTCCACAGGGGTTTGGAACACTGAAGCTTTCTTT.

The V gene is TRBV28, the J gene TRBJ2-1; 7 positions match TRBD2. Germline V gives CDR1 MDHEN, CDR2 SYDVKM. This CDR3 has 17 amino acids. With V trimmed by 1 base and J by 0 bases, 6 bases remained unmatched. The CDR3 region has the DNA TGTGCCAGCAGTTTATCACTAGCGATCAGCTCCTACAATGAGCAGTTCTTC. It yields the protein CASSLSLAISSYNEQFF.

This chain connects TRBV29-1 to TRBJ2-3, with a possible D match to TRBD2 (7 bases). The CDR3 has 13 residues. Germline V gene lookup returns CDR1 SQVTM and CDR2 ANQGSEA. Trimming took 3 bases from V and 3 from J, leaving 10 bases between them. This chain's CDR3 is CSVDGGPTDTQYF. CDR3 bases: TGCAGCGTTGACGGGGGGCCGACAGATACGCAGTATTTT.

The chain's CDR3 is CASSPLTEAFF. The CDR3 coding sequence is TGTGCCAGCAGCCCGTTGACTGAAGCTTTCTTT. The gene calls are TRBV7-9 and TRBJ1-1; D remains unclear. The CDR3 has 11 amino acids. Germline-derived CDR1 and CDR2 are SEHNR and FQNEAQ (reference sequence). The germline V and J ends were trimmed by 5 bases and 5 bases, with 6 bases remaining between them.

About this clone itself: Other DNA sequences of this sample code for an identical CDR3. V and J are TRBV28 and TRBJ2-3, with 10 bases fitting TRBD2. Germline V gene data show CDR1 as MDHEN and CDR2 as SYDVKM. J was trimmed by 1 base and V by 10 bases; bases with no gene match: 2. This CDR3 contains 13 residues. For the CDR3, the DNA is TGTGCCACTGGACTAGCGGGCACAGATACGCAGTATTTT. This codes for CATGLAGTDTQYF.

The gene calls are TRBV5-5 and TRBJ1-2; D possibly corresponds to TRBD1 (5 bases). CDR1 SGHKS and CDR2 YYEKEE come from the germline V gene (reference sequence). The germline V and J ends were trimmed by 0 bases and 1 base, with 13 bases remaining between them. The CDR3 sequence is 16 residues long. CDR3 sequence reads: CASSLDLAGRNYGYTF. For the CDR3, the DNA is TGTGCCAGCAGCTTGGATTTGGCAGGGCGTAACTATGGCTACACCTTC.

This chain links TRBV7-8 with TRBJ1-6, with a tentative D call TRBD1 (5 bases). V was cut by 0 bases and J by 10 bases, with 10 bases left in between. The CDR3 covers 14 residues. CDR1 and CDR2 from the germline V gene are SGHVS and FQNEAQ. The DNA of the CDR3 is TGTGCCAGCAGCTTAGCACAGGAGGGGTCACCCCTCCACTTT. Translating it yields CASSLAQEGSPLHF.

The chain combines TRBV7-6 with TRBJ2-1, with D perhaps matching TRBD2 (7 bases). Trimming left V 5 bases short and J 10 bases short, with 12 bases between. This CDR3 spans 12 amino acids. Germline-derived CDR1 and CDR2 are SGHVS and FNYEAQ. CDR3 region: CASSLGRGEQFF. The CDR3 DNA follows: TGTGCCAGCAGCCTTGGGAGGGGGGAGCAGTTCTTC. The entire variable domain, with the rest obtained from reference TRBV7-6 and TRBJ2-1, is as follows: GAGVSQSPRYKVTKRGQDVALRCDPISGHVSLYWYRQALGQGPEFLTYFNYEAQQDKSGLPNDRFSAERPEGSISTLTIQRTEQRDSAMYRCASSLGRGEQFFGPGTRLTVL.

This clone has only one observation. The J gene is TRBJ1-2, the V gene TRBV6-2 or TRBV6-3, with unresolved D. The ends were cut back, 5 bases at V and 2 bases at J, with 9 bases in the middle. The CDR3 consists of 13 residues. The germline V gene encodes CDR1 MNHEY and CDR2 SVGEGT. The CDR3 DNA reads TGTGCCAGCAGTACTCCACAGAACTATGGCTACACCTTC. Its protein is CASSTPQNYGYTF.

The V call is TRBV7-2, the J call TRBJ2-7; 8 positions agree with TRBD2. The CDR3 extends over 15 amino acids. The J segment lost 4 bases and the V segment lost 2 bases, leaving 7 bases of the junction unmatched. CDR1 SGHTA and CDR2 FQGNSA come from the germline V gene. CDR3 nucleotides: TGTGCCAGCAGCTTATCGGGCGGGAGGTTGTACGAGCAGTACTTC. This encodes CASSLSGGRLYEQYF. The full variable domain, its missing parts supplied by reference TRBV7-2 and TRBJ2-7, is GAGVSQSPSNKVTEKGKDVELRCDPISGHTALYWYRQSLGQGLEFLIYFQGNSAPDKSGLPSDRFSAERTGGSVSTLTIQRTQQEDSAVYLCASSLSGGRLYEQYFGPGTRLTVT.